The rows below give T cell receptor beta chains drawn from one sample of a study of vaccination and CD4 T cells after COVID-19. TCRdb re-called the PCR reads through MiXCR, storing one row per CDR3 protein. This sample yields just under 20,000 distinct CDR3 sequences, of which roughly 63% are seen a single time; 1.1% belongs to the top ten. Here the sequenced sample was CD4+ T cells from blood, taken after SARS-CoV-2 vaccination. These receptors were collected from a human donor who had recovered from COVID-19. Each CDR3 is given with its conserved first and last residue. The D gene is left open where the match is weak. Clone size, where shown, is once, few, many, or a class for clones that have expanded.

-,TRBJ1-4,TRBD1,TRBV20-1,TGCAGTGCCAGGCCCGGGACAGGGAGTGAAAAACTGTTTTTT,CSARPGTGSEKLFF
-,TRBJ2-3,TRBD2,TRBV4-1,TGCGCCAGCAGCCTGACTAGCGGGAGCTCAGATACGCAGTATTTT,CASSLTSGSSDTQYF
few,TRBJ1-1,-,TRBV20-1,TGCAGTGCTAGAGATTTGGGGTCGAACACTGAAGCTTTCTTT,CSARDLGSNTEAFF
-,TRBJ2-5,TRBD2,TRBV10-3,TGTGCCATCAGTGAGTCTGGGGGGGAGGAGACCCAGTACTTC,CAISESGGEETQYF
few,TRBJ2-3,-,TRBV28,TGTGCCACGGCTAGGGGGGGATCAAGGTTTGGCACAGATACGCAGTATTTT,CATARGGSRFGTDTQYF
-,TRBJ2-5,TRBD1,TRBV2,TGTGCCAGCAGACCATTACAGGGGGCTGAGACCCAGTACTTC,CASRPLQGAETQYF
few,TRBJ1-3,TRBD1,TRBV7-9,TGTGCCAGCAGCCTCGACAGGGGCGGAAACACCATATATTTT,CASSLDRGGNTIYF
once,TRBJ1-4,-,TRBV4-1,TGCGCCAGCAGCCAAGGGCCCACTAATGAAAAACTGTTTTTT,CASSQGPTNEKLFF
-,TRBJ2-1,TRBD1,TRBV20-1,TGCAGTCTCCATCGGGACAGGAGAAACAATGAGCAGTTCTTC,CSLHRDRRNNEQFF
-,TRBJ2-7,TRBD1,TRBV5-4,TGTGCCAGCAGCTCCCCGTGGACAGGTCTCTACGAGCAGTACTTC,CASSSPWTGLYEQYF
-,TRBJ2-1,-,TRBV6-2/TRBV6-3,TGTGCCAGCACGGCATTGGGTGAGCAGTTCTTC,CASTALGEQFF
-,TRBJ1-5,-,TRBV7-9,TGTGCCAGCAGCCGCGCACCCCGCGGGGGTAACAATCAGCCCCAGCATTTT,CASSRAPRGGNNQPQHF
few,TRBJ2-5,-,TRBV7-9,TGTGCCAGCAGCTTAGAGACCCAGTACTTC,CASSLETQYF
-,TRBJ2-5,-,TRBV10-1,TGCGCCAGCAGTGCGGCGTTAGGGGCCCAAGAGACCCAGTACTTC,CASSAALGAQETQYF
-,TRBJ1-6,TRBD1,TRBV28,TGTGCCAGCAGTTTTCCCAGGGGGACACCCCTCCACTTT,CASSFPRGTPLHF
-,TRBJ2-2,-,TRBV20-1,TGCAGTGCTAGAGATAGTAGGGGTGTCACCGGGGAGCTGTTTTTT,CSARDSRGVTGELFF
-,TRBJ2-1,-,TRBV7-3,TGTGCCAGCAGCTTAACATGGAGGGGCAATGAGCAGTTCTTC,CASSLTWRGNEQFF
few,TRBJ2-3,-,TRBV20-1,TGCAGTGCTAGAGATTCGGGTGGAACAGATACGCAGTATTTT,CSARDSGGTDTQYF
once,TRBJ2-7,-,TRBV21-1,TGTGCCAGCAGCACCGACGAAGCCTACGAGCAGTACTTC,CASSTDEAYEQYF
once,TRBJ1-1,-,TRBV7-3,TGTGCCAGCAGCTTAAACGGGGGTCTCACTGAAGCTTTCTTT,CASSLNGGLTEAFF
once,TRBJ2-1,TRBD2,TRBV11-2,TGTGCCAGCAGCTTGAGCGGGAGCTCCTACAATGAGCAGTTCTTC,CASSLSGSSYNEQFF
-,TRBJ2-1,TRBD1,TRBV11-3,TGTGCCAGCAGCTTAGGACAGGGTTTAGGCAATGAGCAGTTCTTC,CASSLGQGLGNEQFF
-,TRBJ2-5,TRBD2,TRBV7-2,TGTGCCAGAACGGTAGCGGGGCAGCAAGAGACCCAGTACTTC,CARTVAGQQETQYF
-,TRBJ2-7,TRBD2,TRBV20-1,TGCAGTGCTACTAGCGGGATGCCCTACGAGCAGTACTTC,CSATSGMPYEQYF
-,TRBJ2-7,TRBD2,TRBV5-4,TGTGCCAGCAGCCCGGGACTAGCGGGAGCCTACGAGCAGTACTTC,CASSPGLAGAYEQYF
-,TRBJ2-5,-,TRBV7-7,TGTGCCAGCAGTAAGACCTTCCGAGAGACCCAGTACTTC,CASSKTFRETQYF
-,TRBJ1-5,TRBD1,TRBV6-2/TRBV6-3,TGTGCCAGCAGTTACGACCTGGACAGGGGCAGCAATCAGCCCCAGCATTTT,CASSYDLDRGSNQPQHF
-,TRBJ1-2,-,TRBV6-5,TGTGCCAGCAGTTATGGGGGAAGTCCTAACTATGGCTACACCTTC,CASSYGGSPNYGYTF
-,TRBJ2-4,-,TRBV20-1,TGCAGTGCTAGAGATTACAGGATGGCGGACATTCAGTACTTC,CSARDYRMADIQYF
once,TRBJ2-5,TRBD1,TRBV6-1,TGTGCCAGCAGGCGCAGGGGGTCTGGCGAGACCCAGTACTTC,CASRRRGSGETQYF
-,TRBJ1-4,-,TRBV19,TGTGCCAGCGGCAATTGGAATGAAAAACTGTTTTTT,CASGNWNEKLFF
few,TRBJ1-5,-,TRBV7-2,TGTGCCAGCACACGTGGGTTATACGACGGTCAGCCCCAGCATTTT,CASTRGLYDGQPQHF
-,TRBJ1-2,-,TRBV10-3,TGTGCCATCAGTGAGCTGGACAGATCTAACTATGGCTACACCTTC,CAISELDRSNYGYTF
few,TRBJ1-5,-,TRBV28,TGTGCCAGCAGTTTTGCCAGGGGTGGCAATCAGCCCCAGCATTTT,CASSFARGGNQPQHF
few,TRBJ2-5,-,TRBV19,TGTGCCAGTAGTAAAGTAGGGGTGGAGACCCAGTACTTC,CASSKVGVETQYF
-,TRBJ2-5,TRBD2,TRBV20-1,TGCAGTGCTGAACAATCAATGGGACTAGCGGGAGTGGCTGAGACCCAGTACTTC,CSAEQSMGLAGVAETQYF
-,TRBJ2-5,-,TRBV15,TGTGCCACCAACAGAGATCCGACAGGTCAAGAGAGTCAGTACTTC,CATNRDPTGQESQYF
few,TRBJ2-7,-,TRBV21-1,TGTGCCAGCAGCAAAGGTTCCACACCGGGCGAGCAGTACTTC,CASSKGSTPGEQYF
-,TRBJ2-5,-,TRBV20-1,TGCAGTGCTAGAGGGCAGGAGACCCAGTACTTC,CSARGQETQYF
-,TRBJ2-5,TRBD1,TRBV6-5,TGTGCCAGCAGTTACGGTGGGGGGGACAGGGCTCAAGAGACCCAGTACTTC,CASSYGGGDRAQETQYF
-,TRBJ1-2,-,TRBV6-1,TGTGCCAGCAGTGTAACGGAGGGTGGCATGTATGGCTACACCTTC,CASSVTEGGMYGYTF
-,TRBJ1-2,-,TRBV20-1,TGCAGTGCTAGCGCCAGGGGCTATGGCTACACCTTC,CSASARGYGYTF
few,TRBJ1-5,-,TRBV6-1,TGTGCCAGCAGTGACCCAGGATTCTCTCAGCCCCAGCATTTT,CASSDPGFSQPQHF
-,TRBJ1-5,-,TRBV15,TGTGCCACGAGGGGTCAGCCCCAGCATTTT,CATRGQPQHF
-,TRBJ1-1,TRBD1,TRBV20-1,TGCAGTGCTAGGGGATCCGGGACAGGGGATTTGGGCACTGAAGCTTTCTTT,CSARGSGTGDLGTEAFF
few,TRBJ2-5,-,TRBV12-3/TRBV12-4,TGTGCCAGCAGTTTAAGAGAGACCCAGTACTTC,CASSLRETQYF
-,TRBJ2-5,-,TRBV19,TGTGCCAGTAGTATGGCCAACCAAGAGACCCAGTACTTC,CASSMANQETQYF
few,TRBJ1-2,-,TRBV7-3,TGTGCCAGCAGCTCAGGTGTAGGCTATGGCTACACCTTC,CASSSGVGYGYTF
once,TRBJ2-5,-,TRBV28,TGTGCCAGCAGTTTCCCTATTACACCGGGACCGTCAGGAGAGACCCAGTACTTC,CASSFPITPGPSGETQYF
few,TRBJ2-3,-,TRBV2,TGTGCCAGCATATTCAGTAGAGGGGGTGGAGATACGCAGTATTTT,CASIFSRGGGDTQYF
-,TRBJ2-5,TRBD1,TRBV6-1,TGTGCCAGCGATACAGGGGGCTGGGTCCAAGAGACCCAGTACTTC,CASDTGGWVQETQYF